A single sample is the source of the 9 T cell receptor beta chains below, sequenced in a study of vaccination and CD4 T cells after COVID-19. No antigen has been assigned to these receptors. Treatment noted: roughly 10-day PBMC culture with coronavirus spike peptide pools or control peptides (ViraFEST assay). Sequencing of the DNA from cultured CD4+ T cells was carried out with the Oncomine TCR Beta short-read assay. TCRdb re-called the PCR reads with MiXCR, one entry per CDR3 protein. The data show 13,000 or so distinct CDR3 sequences, with approximately 40% seen just once and about 8.6% held by the top ten. What was sequenced was CD4+ T cells from blood, cultured in vitro. The receptors here all came from a human donor who had recovered from COVID-19.

The count of this clonotype is one. The CDR3 here is CASRDREPLNTEAFF. The DNA of the CDR3 is TGTGCCAGCCGGGACAGGGAGCCTCTGAACACTGAAGCTTTCTTT. This chain uses TRBV7-9 with TRBJ1-1; 9 bases line up with TRBD1. Trimming at V came to 8 bases and at J to 0 bases, leaving 7 bases not matched to a gene. The length of the CDR3 is 15 residues. Germline CDR1 reads SEHNR; CDR2 reads FQNEAQ (reference sequence).

The V gene is TRBV20-1, the J gene TRBJ2-5; 9 nucleotides match TRBD1. The CDR3 has 16 amino acids. Germline loops: CDR1 DFQATT, CDR2 SNEGSKA (reference sequence). V gave up 1 base and J gave up 5 bases; unmatched junction bases: 11. The CDR3 bases are TGCAGTGCTAGAGTACCATCAACAGGGGGCAAGGAGACCCAGTACTTC. It translates to CSARVPSTGGKETQYF.

This clonotype was detected a few times. This chain links TRBV7-2 with TRBJ1-2; TRBD1 aligns across 8 bases. CDR3 length: 14 amino acids. Trimming removed 1 base from V and 6 bases from J; junction bases left unmatched: 4. Germline V gives CDR1 SGHTA, CDR2 FQGNSA. The CDR3: CASSLGQGAHGYTF. The CDR3, as DNA: TGTGCCAGCAGCTTAGGTCAGGGGGCCCATGGCTACACCTTC.

V usage is TRBV14 and J usage is TRBJ1-6; TRBD1 matches at 7 bases. Germline trimming cut 1 base from V and 13 bases from J; bases unmatched to any gene: 4. The germline CDR1 and CDR2 sequences are SGHDN and FVKESK. The length of the CDR3 is 13 residues. CDR3 in amino acids: CASSQGDSLPLHF. The CDR3 nucleotides read TGTGCCAGCAGCCAAGGGGACAGCCTCCCCCTCCACTTT.

The chain is built from TRBV7-3 and TRBJ1-1, with D maybe TRBD1 (5 bases). Germline assignment: CDR1 SGHTA and CDR2 FQGTGA. V dropped 3 bases and J dropped 4 bases, with 9 bases sitting between them. This CDR3 is built from 13 residues. In DNA form, the CDR3 reads TGTGCCAGCAGCTTTCAGGGAAGCACTGAAGCTTTCTTT. Protein sequence: CASSFQGSTEAFF.

Only a few counts were recorded for this clonotype. The chain recombines TRBV20-1 with TRBJ1-3; 9 bases match TRBD1. CDR1 and CDR2 (germline): DFQATT, SNEGSKA (reference sequence). The CDR3 sequence is 12 residues long. V was clipped by 4 bases and J by 8 bases; unmatched bases: 3. This CDR3 is CSAKQGADTIYF. The DNA of the CDR3 is TGCAGTGCTAAACAGGGGGCGGACACCATATATTTT.

V gene TRBV7-2 combines with J gene TRBJ2-7; D is undetermined. Germline V gene data show CDR1 as SGHTA and CDR2 as FQGNSA. V was pared by 2 bases and J by 3 bases, with 14 bases between. The CDR3 length is 15 residues. The CDR3 nucleotides read TGTGCCAGCAGCTTATTAATTTCTGATGGCTACGAGCAGTACTTC. The encoded protein is CASSLLISDGYEQYF.

The J gene is TRBJ2-1, the V gene TRBV7-9; TRBD2 aligns across 11 bases. Per germline, CDR1 SEHNR and CDR2 FQNEAQ (reference sequence). This CDR3 is built from 15 residues. The junction had 12 bases not matched to a gene; V was cut back by 7 bases and J by 10 bases. As DNA, the CDR3 is TGTGCCAGCACAGGGACCGGACTAGCGGGTGACGAGCAGTTCTTC. Its translation: CASTGTGLAGDEQFF. The full variable domain, with the rest looked up from reference TRBV7-9 and TRBJ2-1, is DTGVSQNPRHKITKRGQNVTFRCDPISEHNRLYWYRQTLGQGPEFLTYFQNEAQLEKSRLLSDRFSAERPKGSFSTLEIQRTEQGDSAMYLCASTGTGLAGDEQFFGPGTRLTVL.

There are a few counts of this clonotype. This chain uses TRBV6-1 with TRBJ1-1; a weak D match, TRBD1 (5 bases). CDR3 size: 13 residues. Per the germline V gene, CDR1 is MNHNS and CDR2 is SASEGT. V dropped 4 bases and J dropped 3 bases, with 9 bases sitting between them. The DNA of the CDR3 is TGTGCCAGCAGTGTCAGGGCTGACACTGAAGCTTTCTTT. It codes for CASSVRADTEAFF.